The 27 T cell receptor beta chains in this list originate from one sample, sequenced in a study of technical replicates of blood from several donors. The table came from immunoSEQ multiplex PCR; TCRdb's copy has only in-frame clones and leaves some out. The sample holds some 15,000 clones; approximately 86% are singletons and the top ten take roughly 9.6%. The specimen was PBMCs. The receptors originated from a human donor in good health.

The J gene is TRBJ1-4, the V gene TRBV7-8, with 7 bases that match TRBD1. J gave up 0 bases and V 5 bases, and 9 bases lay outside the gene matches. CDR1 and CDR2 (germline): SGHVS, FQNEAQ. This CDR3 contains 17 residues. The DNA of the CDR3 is TGTGCCAGCAGCCCAAGACAGGGACTCGCAACTAATGAAAAACTGTTTTTT. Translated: CASSPRQGLATNEKLFF.

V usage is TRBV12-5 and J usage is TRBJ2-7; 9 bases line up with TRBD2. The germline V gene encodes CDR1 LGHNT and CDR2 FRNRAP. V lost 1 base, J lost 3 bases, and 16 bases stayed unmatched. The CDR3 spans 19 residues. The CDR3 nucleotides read TGTGCTAGTGGTTTGGGGTCAGTGGGGCTAGCGGGAAAGGACTACGAGCAGTACTTC. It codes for CASGLGSVGLAGKDYEQYF.

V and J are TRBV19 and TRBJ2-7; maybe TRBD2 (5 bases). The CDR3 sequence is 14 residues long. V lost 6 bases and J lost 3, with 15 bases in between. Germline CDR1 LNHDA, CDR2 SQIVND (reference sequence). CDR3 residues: CASSPWGDDYEQYF. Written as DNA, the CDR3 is TGTGCCAGTAGCCCCTGGGGAGACGACTACGAGCAGTACTTC.

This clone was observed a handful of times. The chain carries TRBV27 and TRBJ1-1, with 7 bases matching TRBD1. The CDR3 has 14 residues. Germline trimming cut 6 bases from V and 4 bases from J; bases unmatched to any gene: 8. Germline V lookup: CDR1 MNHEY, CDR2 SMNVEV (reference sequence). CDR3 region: CASRTKTGSTEAFF. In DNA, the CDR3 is TGTGCCAGCAGAACTAAGACAGGGTCCACTGAAGCTTTCTTT.

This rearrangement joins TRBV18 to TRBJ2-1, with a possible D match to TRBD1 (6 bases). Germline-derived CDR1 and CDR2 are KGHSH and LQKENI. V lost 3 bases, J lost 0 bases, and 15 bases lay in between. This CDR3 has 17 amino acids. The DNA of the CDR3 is TGTGCCAGCTCACCGCTACCTACAGGGCCCTCCTACAATGAGCAGTTCTTC. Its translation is CASSPLPTGPSYNEQFF.

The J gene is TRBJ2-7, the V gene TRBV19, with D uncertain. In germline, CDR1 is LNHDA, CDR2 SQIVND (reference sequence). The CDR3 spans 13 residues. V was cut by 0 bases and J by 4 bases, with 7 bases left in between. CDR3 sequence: CASSIEAQYEQYF. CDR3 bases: TGTGCCAGTAGTATAGAGGCCCAATACGAGCAGTACTTC. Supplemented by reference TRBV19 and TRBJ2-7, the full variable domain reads DGGITQSPKYLFRKEGQNVTLSCEQNLNHDAMYWYRQDPGQGLRLIYYSQIVNDFQKGDIAEGYSVSREKKESFPLTVTSAQKNPTAFYLCASSIEAQYEQYFGPGTRLTVT.

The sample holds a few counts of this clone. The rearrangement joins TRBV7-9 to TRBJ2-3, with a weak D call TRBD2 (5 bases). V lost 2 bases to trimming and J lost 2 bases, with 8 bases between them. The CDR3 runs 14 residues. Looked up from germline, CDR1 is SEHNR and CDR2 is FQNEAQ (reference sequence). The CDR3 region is CASSLTGNTDTQYF. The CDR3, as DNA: TGTGCCAGCAGCTTAACGGGAAACACAGATACGCAGTATTTT.

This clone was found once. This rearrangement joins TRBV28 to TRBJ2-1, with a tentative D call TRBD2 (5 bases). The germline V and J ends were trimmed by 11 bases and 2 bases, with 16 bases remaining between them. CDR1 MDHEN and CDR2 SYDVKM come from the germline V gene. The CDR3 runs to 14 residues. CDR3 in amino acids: CASHWQLAYNEQFF. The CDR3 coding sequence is TGTGCCTCCCATTGGCAACTAGCCTACAATGAGCAGTTCTTC. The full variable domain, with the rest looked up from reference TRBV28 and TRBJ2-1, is DVKVTQSSRYLVKRTGEKVFLECVQDMDHENMFWYRQDPGLGLRLIYFSYDVKMKEKGDIPEGYSVSREKKERFSLILESASTNQTSMYLCASHWQLAYNEQFFGPGTRLTVL.

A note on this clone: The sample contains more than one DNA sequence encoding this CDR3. The CDR3 spells CASSFSWDRRTSGELFF. CDR3 nucleotides: TGTGCCAGCAGCTTTTCTTGGGACAGGAGAACCTCCGGGGAGCTGTTTTTT. The rearrangement joins TRBV27 to TRBJ2-2; 8 bases fit TRBD1. The CDR3 is 17 residues long. V shed 6 bases, J shed 6 bases, and the junction held 15 bases outside the gene matches. Germline V lookup: CDR1 MNHEY, CDR2 SMNVEV (reference sequence).

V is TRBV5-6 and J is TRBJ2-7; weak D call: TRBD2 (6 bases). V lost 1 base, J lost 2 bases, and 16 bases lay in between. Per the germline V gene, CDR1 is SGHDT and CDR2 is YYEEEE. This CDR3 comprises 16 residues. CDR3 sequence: CASSLLRGTDAYEQYF. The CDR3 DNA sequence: TGTGCCAGCAGCTTGTTACGCGGGACCGATGCCTACGAGCAGTACTTC.

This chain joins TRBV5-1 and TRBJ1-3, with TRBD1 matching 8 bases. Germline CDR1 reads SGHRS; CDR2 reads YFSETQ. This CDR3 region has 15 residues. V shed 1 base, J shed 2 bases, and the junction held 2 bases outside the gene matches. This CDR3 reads CASSLTGGTGNTIYF. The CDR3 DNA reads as TGCGCCAGCAGCTTGACAGGGGGAACTGGAAACACCATATATTTT.

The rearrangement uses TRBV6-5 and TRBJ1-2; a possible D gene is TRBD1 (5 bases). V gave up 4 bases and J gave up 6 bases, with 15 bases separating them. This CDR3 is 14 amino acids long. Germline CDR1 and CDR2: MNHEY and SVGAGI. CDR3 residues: CASSLYRADNGYTF. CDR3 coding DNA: TGTGCCAGCAGTTTATACCGGGCGGACAATGGCTACACCTTC.

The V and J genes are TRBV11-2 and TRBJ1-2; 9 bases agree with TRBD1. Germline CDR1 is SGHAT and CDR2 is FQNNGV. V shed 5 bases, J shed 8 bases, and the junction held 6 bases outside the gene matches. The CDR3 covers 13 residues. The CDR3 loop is CASSPRTGEGYTF. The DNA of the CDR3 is TGTGCCAGCAGCCCGCGGACAGGGGAAGGCTACACCTTC.

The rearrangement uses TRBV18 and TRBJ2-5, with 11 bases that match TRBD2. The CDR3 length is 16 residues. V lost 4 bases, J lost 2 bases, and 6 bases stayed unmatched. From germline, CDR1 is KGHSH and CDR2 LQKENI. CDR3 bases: TGTGCCAGCTCACGGAGGACTAGCGGGTCGCAAGAGACCCAGTACTTC. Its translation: CASSRRTSGSQETQYF.

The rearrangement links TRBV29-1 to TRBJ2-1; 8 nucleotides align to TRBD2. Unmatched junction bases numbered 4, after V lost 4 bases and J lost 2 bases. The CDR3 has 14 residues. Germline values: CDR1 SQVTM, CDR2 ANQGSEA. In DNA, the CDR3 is TGCAGCGTTGCTGGACTAGCCGCCTACAATGAGCAGTTCTTC. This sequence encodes CSVAGLAAYNEQFF.

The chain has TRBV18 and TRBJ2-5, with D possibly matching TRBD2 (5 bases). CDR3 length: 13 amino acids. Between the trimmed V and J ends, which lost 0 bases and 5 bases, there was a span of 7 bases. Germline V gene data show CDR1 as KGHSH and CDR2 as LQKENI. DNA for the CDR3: TGTGCCAGCTCACCACCGGGCGGGGAGACCCAGTACTTC. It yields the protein CASSPPGGETQYF.

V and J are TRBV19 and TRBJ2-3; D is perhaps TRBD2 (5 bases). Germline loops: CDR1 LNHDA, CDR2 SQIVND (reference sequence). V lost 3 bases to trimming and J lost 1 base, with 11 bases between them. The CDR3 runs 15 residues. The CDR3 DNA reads TGTGCCAGTAGTATTCAAGGTAGCGGCACAGATACGCAGTATTTT. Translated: CASSIQGSGTDTQYF.

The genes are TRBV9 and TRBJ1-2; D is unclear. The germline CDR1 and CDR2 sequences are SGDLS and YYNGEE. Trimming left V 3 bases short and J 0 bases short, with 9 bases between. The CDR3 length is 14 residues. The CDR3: CASSATTANYGYTF. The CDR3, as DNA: TGTGCCAGCAGCGCGACCACAGCTAACTATGGCTACACCTTC.

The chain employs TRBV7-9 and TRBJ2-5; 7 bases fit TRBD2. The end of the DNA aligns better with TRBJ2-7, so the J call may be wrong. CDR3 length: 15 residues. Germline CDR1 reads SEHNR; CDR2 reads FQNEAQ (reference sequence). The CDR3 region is CASSLAPSGAYEQYF. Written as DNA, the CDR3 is TGTGCCAGCAGCTTAGCGCCCAGCGGGGCCTACGAGCAGTACTTC.

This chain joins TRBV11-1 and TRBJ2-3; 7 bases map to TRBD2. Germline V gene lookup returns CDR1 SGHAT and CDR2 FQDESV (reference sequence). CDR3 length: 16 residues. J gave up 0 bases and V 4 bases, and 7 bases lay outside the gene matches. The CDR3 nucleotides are TGTGCCAGCAGCTCAGGGAGAGCGGGGAGCACAGATACGCAGTATTTT. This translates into CASSSGRAGSTDTQYF.

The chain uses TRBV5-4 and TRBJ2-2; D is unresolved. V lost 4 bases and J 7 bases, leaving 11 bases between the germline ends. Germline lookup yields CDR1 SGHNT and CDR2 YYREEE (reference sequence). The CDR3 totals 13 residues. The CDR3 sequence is CASSPTGDGELFF. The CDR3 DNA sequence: TGTGCCAGCAGCCCGACGGGTGACGGGGAGCTGTTTTTT. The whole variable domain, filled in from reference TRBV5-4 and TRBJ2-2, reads ETGVTQSPTHLIKTRGQQVTLRCSSQSGHNTVSWYQQALGQGPQFIFQYYREEENGRGNFPPRFSGLQFPNYSSELNVNALELDDSALYLCASSPTGDGELFFGEGSRLTVL.

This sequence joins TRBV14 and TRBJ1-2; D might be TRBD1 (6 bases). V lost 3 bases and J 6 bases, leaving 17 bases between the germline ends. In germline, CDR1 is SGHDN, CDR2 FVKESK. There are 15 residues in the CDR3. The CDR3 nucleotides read TGTGCCAGCAGCCACCAACAGGGCGCAAACCATGGCTACACCTTC. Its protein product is CASSHQQGANHGYTF.

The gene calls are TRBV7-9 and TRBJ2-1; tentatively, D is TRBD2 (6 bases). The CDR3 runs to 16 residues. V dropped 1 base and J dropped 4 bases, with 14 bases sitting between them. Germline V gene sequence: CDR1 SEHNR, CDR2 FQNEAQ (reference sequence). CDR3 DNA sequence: TGTGCCAGCAGCTTAGTGAGCGGGCGGGTTTACAATGAGCAGTTCTTC. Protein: CASSLVSGRVYNEQFF.

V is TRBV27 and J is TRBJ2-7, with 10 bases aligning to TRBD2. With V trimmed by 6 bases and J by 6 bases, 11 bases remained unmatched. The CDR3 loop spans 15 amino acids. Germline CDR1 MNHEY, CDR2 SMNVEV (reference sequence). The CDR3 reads CASSSSGSFQLEQYF. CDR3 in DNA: TGTGCCAGCAGCTCTAGCGGGAGTTTTCAGCTCGAGCAGTACTTC.

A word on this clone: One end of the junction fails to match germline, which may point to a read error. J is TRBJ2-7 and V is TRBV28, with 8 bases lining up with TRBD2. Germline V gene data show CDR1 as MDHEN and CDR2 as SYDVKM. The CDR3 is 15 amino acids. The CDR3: CASSPRAGVSCEQYF. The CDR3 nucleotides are TGTGCCAGCAGTCCACGAGCGGGGGTCTCCTGCGAGCAGTACTTC.

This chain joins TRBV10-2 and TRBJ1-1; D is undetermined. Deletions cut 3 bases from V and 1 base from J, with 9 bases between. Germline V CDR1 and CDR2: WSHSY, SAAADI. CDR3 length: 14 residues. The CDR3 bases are TGCGCCAGCAGTGACGGGATACGGAACACTGAAGCTTTCTTT. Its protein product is CASSDGIRNTEAFF.

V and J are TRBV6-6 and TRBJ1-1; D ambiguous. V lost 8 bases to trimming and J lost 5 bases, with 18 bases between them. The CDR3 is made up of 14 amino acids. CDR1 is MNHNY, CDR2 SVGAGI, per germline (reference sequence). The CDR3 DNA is TGTGCCAGCGTCCGGAAGCGAGGGAGGACTGAAGCTTTCTTT. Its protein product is CASVRKRGRTEAFF.